This entry describes one T cell receptor beta chain. The antigen it recognizes is unknown. No base-level quality is on record; no much larger clone is a single base apart. The immunoSEQ Assay, a bias-controlled multiplex PCR, was used to amplify TCRbeta CDR3 regions from genomic DNA. The paper's processing steps were these. The number of nucleated cells in each sample was estimated by amplification of reference gene primers within the assay. To quantify the absolute abundance of each unique TCRbeta CDR3 rearrangement, sequence reads were collapsed and filtered. For each sample, productive Simpson clonality was calculated as the square root of Simpson's diversity index over productive rearrangements. TCRdb re-hosts the immuneACCESS table, in-frame sequences only. Its copies lack some clones; in the studies checked, an unresolved V gene accounts for under half of them, and the cause for the rest is not known. Clone size and the V and J calls come from that table; the DNA yielded D and trimming. The sample table records some 80,000 clones; 75% to 90% of these occur just once. The ten largest account for about 11% of the sample.

Each collaborating institution followed its own protocols to collect whole blood in K2EDTA tubes. Collaborator samples were shipped for TCRbeta analysis as frozen whole blood, isolated PBMCs, or DNA extracted from either sample type. The data were taken from a study of blood T cell repertoires in COVID-19 (dated by TCRdb to 2020 to 2021). Concerning the study at large: The collaborator samples originated in the United States, Italy and Spain and spanned the acute and convalescent phases of COVID-19. The prospective study material was composed of cDNA or gDNA derived from T cells, B-cell-depleted T cells, or PBMCs. The dataset comprised deeply sampled blood TCRbeta repertoires from subjects exposed to, actively infected with, or recovered from COVID-19. A freely available public database, intended as a resource for researchers studying the immune response to SARS-CoV-2, is where the repertoires were released. Samples were obtained from the ongoing ImmuneRACE study (first 160 participants) and from roughly 1,300 subjects provided by 6 global collaborators. Sample metadata almost always included a de-identified subject ID, COVID-19 status, age in years and sex. Where available, HLA class I and class II types were obtained from metadata supplied by the sample provider rather than from assay-based typing. What the work shows at the level of the full study, not this receptor alone: The amount of clinical and demographic metadata varied by source and participant and was provided uncurated.

The trim is 10 bases for V and 1 base for J, with a gap of 13 bases between the germline ends. The CDR3 has 13 amino acids, counting the end cysteine and phenylalanine. Only the CDR3 DNA is retained, 39 bases long and in frame from the first base. Reading the germline V gene gives CDR1 MGHDK and CDR2 SYGVNS. The sequence links TRBV25-1 to TRBJ2-5, and possibly TRBD1, on 6 matching bases. Sequencing input: peripheral blood. The source is a woman between 40 and 50 years old with active or convalescent COVID-19. The bases read TGTGCCACTACGAGGGGGTCCCAAGAGACCCAGTACTTC. This translates into CATTRGSQETQYF.